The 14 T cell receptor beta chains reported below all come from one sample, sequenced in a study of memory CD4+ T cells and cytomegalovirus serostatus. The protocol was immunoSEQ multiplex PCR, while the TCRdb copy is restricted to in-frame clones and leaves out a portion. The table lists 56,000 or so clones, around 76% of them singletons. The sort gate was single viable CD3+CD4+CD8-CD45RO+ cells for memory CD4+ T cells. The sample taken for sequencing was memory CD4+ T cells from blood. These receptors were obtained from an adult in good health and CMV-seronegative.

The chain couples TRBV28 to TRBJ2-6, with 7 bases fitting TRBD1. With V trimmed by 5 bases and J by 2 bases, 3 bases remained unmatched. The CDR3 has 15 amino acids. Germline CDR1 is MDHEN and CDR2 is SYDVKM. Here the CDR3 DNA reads TGTGCCAGCAGTCCGACAGGGACTGGGGCCAACGTCCTGACTTTC. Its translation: CASSPTGTGANVLTF.

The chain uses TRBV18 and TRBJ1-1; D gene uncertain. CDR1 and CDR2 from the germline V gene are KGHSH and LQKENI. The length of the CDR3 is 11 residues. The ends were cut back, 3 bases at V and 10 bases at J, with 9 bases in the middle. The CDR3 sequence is CASSPRRVAFF. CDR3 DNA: TGTGCCAGCTCACCTCGTCGCGTAGCTTTCTTT.

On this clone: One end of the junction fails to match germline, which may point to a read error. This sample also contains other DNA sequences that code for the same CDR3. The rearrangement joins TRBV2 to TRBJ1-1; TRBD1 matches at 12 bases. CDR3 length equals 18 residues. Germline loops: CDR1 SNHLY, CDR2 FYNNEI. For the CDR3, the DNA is TGTGCCAGCAGGCTCAGGGGACAGGGGGCGCCTATGAACACTGAAGCTTTCTTC. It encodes CASRLRGQGAPMNTEAFF.

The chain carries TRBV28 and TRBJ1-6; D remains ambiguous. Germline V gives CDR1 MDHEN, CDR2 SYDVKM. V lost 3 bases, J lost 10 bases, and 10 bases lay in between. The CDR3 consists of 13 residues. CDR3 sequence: CASSFGLQSPLHF. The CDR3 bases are TGTGCCAGCAGTTTCGGGCTCCAGTCACCCCTCCACTTT.

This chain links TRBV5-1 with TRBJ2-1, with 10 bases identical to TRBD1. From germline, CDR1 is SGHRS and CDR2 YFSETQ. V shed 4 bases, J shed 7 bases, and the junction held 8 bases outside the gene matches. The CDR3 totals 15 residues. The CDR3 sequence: CASSVTGGAGNEQFF. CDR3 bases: TGCGCCAGCAGCGTGACAGGGGGCGCGGGTAATGAGCAGTTCTTC.

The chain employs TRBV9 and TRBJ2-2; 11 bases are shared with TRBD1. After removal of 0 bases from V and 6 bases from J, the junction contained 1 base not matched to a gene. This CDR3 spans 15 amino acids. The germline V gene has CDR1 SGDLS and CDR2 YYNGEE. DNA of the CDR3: TGTGCCAGCAGCGTAGGGGACAGGGGGTCCGGGGAGCTGTTTTTT. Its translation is CASSVGDRGSGELFF.

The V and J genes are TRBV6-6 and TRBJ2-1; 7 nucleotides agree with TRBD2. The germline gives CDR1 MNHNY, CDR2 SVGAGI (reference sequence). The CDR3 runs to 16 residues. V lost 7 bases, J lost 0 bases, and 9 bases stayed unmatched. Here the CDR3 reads CASKNGRGSSYNEQFF. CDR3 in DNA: TGTGCCAGCAAAAATGGGCGGGGGAGCTCCTACAATGAGCAGTTCTTC.

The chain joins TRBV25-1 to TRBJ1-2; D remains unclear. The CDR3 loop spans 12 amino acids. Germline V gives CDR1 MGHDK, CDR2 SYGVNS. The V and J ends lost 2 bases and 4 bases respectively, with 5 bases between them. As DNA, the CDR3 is TGTGCCAGCAGTGAAGCCACCTATGGCTACACCTTC. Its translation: CASSEATYGYTF.

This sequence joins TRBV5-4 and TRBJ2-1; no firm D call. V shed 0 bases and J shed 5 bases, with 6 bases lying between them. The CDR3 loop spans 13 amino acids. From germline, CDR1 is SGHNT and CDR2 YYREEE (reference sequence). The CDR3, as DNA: TGTGCCAGCAGCTTGGCGGTAAACAATGAGCAGTTCTTC. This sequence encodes CASSLAVNNEQFF.

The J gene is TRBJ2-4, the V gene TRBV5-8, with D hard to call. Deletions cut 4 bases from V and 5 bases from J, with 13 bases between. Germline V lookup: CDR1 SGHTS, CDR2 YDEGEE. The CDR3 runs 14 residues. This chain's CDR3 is CASSPMKGENIQYF. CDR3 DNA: TGTGCCAGCAGCCCAATGAAGGGCGAAAACATTCAGTACTTC.

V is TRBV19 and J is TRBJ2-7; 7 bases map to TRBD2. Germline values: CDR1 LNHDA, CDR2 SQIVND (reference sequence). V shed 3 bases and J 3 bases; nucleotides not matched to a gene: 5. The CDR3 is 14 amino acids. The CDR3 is CASSILGGSYEQYF. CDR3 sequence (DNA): TGTGCCAGTAGTATTTTGGGCGGGAGCTACGAGCAGTACTTC.

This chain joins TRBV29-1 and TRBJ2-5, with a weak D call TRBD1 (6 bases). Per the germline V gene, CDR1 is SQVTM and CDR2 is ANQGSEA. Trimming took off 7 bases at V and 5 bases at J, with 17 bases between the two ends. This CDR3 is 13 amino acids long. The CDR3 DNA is TGCAGCGCTAGGGACACCCCCCAGGAGACCCAGTACTTC. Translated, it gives CSARDTPQETQYF.

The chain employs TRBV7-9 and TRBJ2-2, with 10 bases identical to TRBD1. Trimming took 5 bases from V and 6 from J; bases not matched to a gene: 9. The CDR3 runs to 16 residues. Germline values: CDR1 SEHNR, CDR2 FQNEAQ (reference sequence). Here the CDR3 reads CASSQAAGTGAGELFF. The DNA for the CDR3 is TGTGCCAGCAGCCAAGCTGCCGGGACAGGGGCCGGGGAGCTGTTTTTT.

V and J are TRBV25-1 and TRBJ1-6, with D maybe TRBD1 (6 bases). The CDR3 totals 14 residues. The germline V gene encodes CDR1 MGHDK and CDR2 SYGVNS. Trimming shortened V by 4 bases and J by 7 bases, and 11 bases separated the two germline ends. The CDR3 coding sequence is TGTGCCAGCAGTGGACAGGAGCCCAATTCACCCCTCCACTTT. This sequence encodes CASSGQEPNSPLHF. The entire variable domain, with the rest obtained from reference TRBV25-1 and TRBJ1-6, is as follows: EADIYQTPRYLVIGTGKKITLECSQTMGHDKMYWYQQDPGMELHLIHYSYGVNSTEKGDLSSESTVSRIRTEHFPLTLESARPSHTSQYLCASSGQEPNSPLHFGNGTRLTVT.